This T cell receptor beta chain was found in a study of blood T cell repertoires in COVID-19. Background on the study: Italy, Spain and the United States were the sources of the convalescent and acute COVID-19 samples. T cells, B-cell-depleted T cells, or PBMCs provided the cDNA or gDNA that served as material.

Seattle participants joined during active infection and were tracked over time. V lost 0 bases, J lost 3 bases, and 6 bases lay in between. CDR3 size: 13 residues. Germline CDR1 and CDR2: SGDLS and YYNGEE. Authors' analysis steps: Cell counts per sample came from amplifying reference gene primers. Profiled with immunoSEQ multiplex PCR; TCRdb holds only in-frame clones, not every one. That table furnishes V, J and clone size, whereas the DNA furnished D and trimming. The sample consists of fewer than 200,000 clones, under 85% of them appearing once. The sample comprised peripheral blood. This receptor was taken from a woman aged 70 to 79 with COVID-19, enrolled during active disease. This rearrangement joins TRBV9 to TRBJ1-1, with D uncertain. The DNA of the CDR3 is TGTGCCAGCAGCGTAGCGCGGGACACTGAAGCTTTCTTT. It encodes CASSVARDTEAFF.